Following are 26 T cell receptor beta chains from one sample sequenced in a study of shared clonotypes between healthy human individuals. Data came from immunoSEQ multiplex PCR; TCRdb stores just in-frame clones and leaves some out. The sample has roughly 2 million clones, 90% to 95% seen once. Sequences were obtained from naive CD4+ T cells sorted from blood. The subset here: CD45RA+ positively selected. The receptors stem from a man between 18 and 35 years old in good health.

This chain joins TRBV5-1 and TRBJ1-3; 10 positions match TRBD1. CDR1 is SGHRS and CDR2 is YFSETQ in the germline V gene. The CDR3 is 16 residues long. V lost 4 bases, J lost 0 bases, and 4 bases stayed unmatched. For the CDR3, the DNA is TGCGCCAGCAGCCCGGGACAGGGGTACTCTGGAAACACCATATATTTT. Amino acids: CASSPGQGYSGNTIYF.

The CDR3 DNA reads as TGTGCCAGCAGTCAAGGGGTAGCTTCCTATGGCTACACCTTC. As protein: CASSQGVASYGYTF. V usage is TRBV28 and J usage is TRBJ1-2, with D perhaps TRBD1 (5 bases). The germline V gene encodes CDR1 MDHEN and CDR2 SYDVKM. This CDR3 comprises 14 residues. V shed 5 bases and J shed 4 bases, with 14 bases lying between them.

The chain has TRBV30 and TRBJ2-7; TRBD1 aligns across 7 bases. CDR1 and CDR2 (germline): GTSNPN, SVGIG (reference sequence). The CDR3 totals 12 residues. In nucleotides, the CDR3 is TGTGCTCGACTTTACAGGGGATGCGAGCAGTACTTC. It yields the protein CARLYRGCEQYF.

The rearrangement joins TRBV10-2 to TRBJ2-2; D ambiguous. Germline CDR1 and CDR2: WSHSY and SAAADI. This CDR3 region has 13 residues. Trimming took off 2 bases at V and 5 bases at J, with 6 bases between the two ends. The CDR3 DNA follows: TGCGCCAGCAGTGAGGCTAGAACCGGGGAGCTGTTTTTT. Residues: CASSEARTGELFF.

Points on this clone: Other nucleotide sequences in the sample specify the same CDR3. This chain uses TRBV5-1 with TRBJ2-3; tentative D call: TRBD1 (6 bases). Germline CDR1 is SGHRS and CDR2 is YFSETQ. Trimming shortened V by 1 base and J by 0 bases, and 9 bases separated the two germline ends. The CDR3 loop spans 15 amino acids. The DNA of the CDR3 is TGCGCCAGCAGCTTGTCAGGGGCCAGCACAGATACGCAGTATTTT. Amino acids: CASSLSGASTDTQYF. Drawing the rest from reference TRBV5-1 and TRBJ2-3, the complete variable domain is KAGVTQTPRYLIKTRGQQVTLSCSPISGHRSVSWYQQTPGQGLQFLFEYFSETQRNKGNFPGRFSGRQFSNSRSEMNVSTLELGDSALYLCASSLSGASTDTQYFGPGTRLTVL.

This clone was detected once. This CDR3 is CAWNRDSPSYEQYF. The DNA for the CDR3 is TGTGCCTGGAACCGGGACTCCCCTTCCTACGAGCAGTACTTC. The gene calls are TRBV30 and TRBJ2-7, with D perhaps TRBD2 (6 bases). Trimming removed 4 bases at V and 1 base at J, with 14 bases between. The CDR3 extends over 14 amino acids. CDR1 and CDR2 (germline): GTSNPN, SVGIG (reference sequence).

This clone was counted only a few times. The CDR3 bases are TGCAGCGCGGGGTACATTGAAGCTTTCTTT. Protein sequence: CSAGYIEAFF. The rearrangement links TRBV29-1 to TRBJ1-1; D remains ambiguous. The CDR3 runs to 10 residues. V lost 7 bases and J 7 bases, leaving 10 bases between the germline ends. The V gene's germline CDR1 is SQVTM and CDR2 ANQGSEA.

V usage is TRBV5-1 and J usage is TRBJ2-5; 10 bases are a match to TRBD2. CDR1 and CDR2 (germline): SGHRS, YFSETQ. The CDR3 has 16 amino acids. The trim removed 0 bases at V and 3 bases at J, leaving 5 bases unmatched. The CDR3 DNA reads as TGCGCCAGCAGCTTGGTTGGTAGCGGGGGGAAAGAGACCCAGTACTTC. Residues: CASSLVGSGGKETQYF.

This chain joins TRBV6-1 and TRBJ1-5, with D possibly being TRBD1 (5 bases). The CDR3 is 14 amino acids. V dropped 6 bases and J dropped 4 bases, with 13 bases sitting between them. CDR1 and CDR2 from the germline V gene are MNHNS and SASEGT. CDR3 sequence reads: CASRGDPGNQPQHF. The DNA of the CDR3 is TGTGCCAGCAGAGGGGACCCGGGGAATCAGCCCCAGCATTTT.

The gene calls are TRBV7-9 and TRBJ1-2; D gene uncertain. Germline CDR1 SEHNR, CDR2 FQNEAQ (reference sequence). V gave up 0 bases and J gave up 7 bases, with 3 bases separating them. This CDR3 comprises 11 residues. This CDR3 reads CASSLATGYTF. CDR3 sequence (DNA): TGTGCCAGCAGCTTAGCAACTGGCTACACCTTC.

As concerns this clone: Within the sample, other DNA sequences also encode this same CDR3. The rearrangement joins TRBV7-2 to TRBJ1-2; D is unresolved. The CDR3 sequence is 12 residues long. Trimming removed 5 bases at V and 1 base at J, with 5 bases between. Looked up from germline, CDR1 is SGHTA and CDR2 is FQGNSA. CDR3 in DNA: TGTGCCAGCAGCAGAGATAACTATGGCTACACCTTC. It is translated as CASSRDNYGYTF.

V usage is TRBV9 and J usage is TRBJ2-3, with D perhaps matching TRBD2 (6 bases). Germline loops: CDR1 SGDLS, CDR2 YYNGEE. The V and J ends lost 0 bases and 2 bases respectively, with 10 bases between them. The CDR3 spans 15 residues. CDR3 in amino acids: CASSVVAEHTDTQYF. In nucleotides, the CDR3 is TGTGCCAGCAGCGTAGTAGCGGAGCACACAGATACGCAGTATTTT. The full variable domain, completed using reference TRBV9 and TRBJ2-3, is DSGVTQTPKHLITATGQRVTLRCSPRSGDLSVYWYQQSLDQGLQFLIQYYNGEERAKGNILERFSAQQFPDLHSELNLSSLELGDSALYFCASSVVAEHTDTQYFGPGTRLTVL.

The V gene is TRBV10-3, the J gene TRBJ1-2; D gene uncertain. Germline-derived CDR1 and CDR2 are ENHRY and SYGVKD. The CDR3 is 12 amino acids. V lost 7 bases and J 4 bases, leaving 10 bases between the germline ends. CDR3 DNA sequence: TGTGCCATCAAGGGCGGACTCTATGGCTACACCTTC. Amino acids: CAIKGGLYGYTF.

Points on this clone: This sample includes further DNA sequences coding for the same CDR3. The rearrangement joins TRBV10-3 to TRBJ2-5; D is uncertain. The CDR3 is 14 residues long. The V gene's germline CDR1 is ENHRY and CDR2 SYGVKD. Deletions cut 0 bases from V and 2 bases from J, with 7 bases between. For the CDR3, the DNA is TGTGCCATCAGTGAGTCATTGGGACAAGAGACCCAGTACTTC. This translates into CAISESLGQETQYF.

The chain employs TRBV7-2 and TRBJ2-5, with D perhaps being TRBD1 or TRBD2 (5 bases each). The CDR3 loop spans 13 amino acids. Germline CDR1 reads SGHTA; CDR2 reads FQGNSA. V lost 6 bases and J 3 bases, leaving 11 bases between the germline ends. The CDR3 nucleotides read TGTGCCAGCAGTCGGGACGGGAAAGAGACCCAGTACTTC. Protein: CASSRDGKETQYF.

The chain employs TRBV4-3 and TRBJ1-6; D is possibly TRBD1 (5 bases). The ends were cut back, 4 bases at V and 4 bases at J, with 8 bases in the middle. The CDR3 runs 14 residues. Germline V gene sequence: CDR1 LGHNA, CDR2 YSLEER. CDR3 sequence: CASSREGYNSPLHF. In DNA form, the CDR3 reads TGCGCCAGCAGCCGGGAGGGGTATAATTCACCCCTCCACTTT.

The J gene is TRBJ2-5, the V gene TRBV5-4; D call uncertain. V lost 3 bases and J 4 bases, leaving 7 bases between the germline ends. The CDR3 has 12 amino acids. Germline V lookup: CDR1 SGHNT, CDR2 YYREEE (reference sequence). This CDR3 reads CASSSTRETQYF. CDR3 nucleotide sequence: TGTGCCAGCAGCTCAACGCGAGAGACCCAGTACTTC.

This chain connects TRBV7-2 to TRBJ2-3; a possible D gene is TRBD2 (5 bases). CDR1 and CDR2 from the germline V gene are SGHTA and FQGNSA. This CDR3 contains 14 residues. The V and J ends lost 6 bases and 1 base respectively, with 11 bases between them. CDR3 loop: CASSARAGTDTQYF. The CDR3 DNA reads as TGTGCCAGCAGTGCGCGGGCCGGCACAGATACGCAGTATTTT.

V is TRBV6-1 and J is TRBJ2-2; the D is unclear. The V end lost 4 bases, the J end lost 1 base, and 10 bases lay between the germline ends. CDR1 is MNHNS, CDR2 SASEGT, per germline. This CDR3 has 15 amino acids. CDR3: CASSAQALNTGELFF. The CDR3 nucleotides read TGTGCCAGCAGTGCACAAGCGCTGAACACCGGGGAGCTGTTTTTT.

This sequence joins TRBV18 and TRBJ2-2; D perhaps matches TRBD2 (5 bases). Between the trimmed V and J ends, which lost 1 base and 7 bases, there was a span of 13 bases. The CDR3 runs to 15 residues. Germline CDR1 reads KGHSH; CDR2 reads LQKENI. CDR3 amino acids: CASSPQRRQDGELFF. Written as DNA, the CDR3 is TGTGCCAGCTCACCACAACGGAGGCAGGACGGGGAGCTGTTTTTT.

The chain is built from TRBV11-1 and TRBJ1-1; D ambiguous. The CDR3 contains 13 residues. Germline lookup yields CDR1 SGHAT and CDR2 FQDESV (reference sequence). With 1 base removed from V and 6 bases from J, the gap between germline ends came to 9 bases. The CDR3, as DNA: TGTGCCAGCAGCTTAGGAGCGGGTGCTGAAGCTTTCTTT. Its translation is CASSLGAGAEAFF. The whole variable domain, filled in from reference TRBV11-1 and TRBJ1-1, reads EAEVAQSPRYKITEKSQAVAFWCDPISGHATLYWYRQILGQGPELLVQFQDESVVDDSQLPKDRFSAERLKGVDSTLKIQPAELGDSAMYLCASSLGAGAEAFFGQGTRLTVV.

As concerns this clone: Other nucleotide sequences in the sample specify the same CDR3. This chain joins TRBV6-1 and TRBJ1-6; possibly TRBD1 for D (6 bases). The length of the CDR3 is 13 residues. CDR1 is MNHNS, CDR2 SASEGT, per germline. V was clipped by 3 bases and J by 7 bases, with 7 bases between them. CDR3 amino acids: CASSDRGNSPLHF. CDR3 nucleotide sequence: TGTGCCAGCAGTGACAGGGGAAATTCACCCCTCCACTTT.

Concerning this clone itself: This same CDR3 is encoded by further DNA sequences in the sample. The chain recombines TRBV18 with TRBJ1-1; 10 positions agree with TRBD1. The germline V gene has CDR1 KGHSH and CDR2 LQKENI. CDR3 length equals 14 residues. Trimming removed 2 bases from V and 3 bases from J; junction bases left unmatched: 0. The CDR3 is CASSPGTGDTEAFF. The CDR3 nucleotides are TGTGCCAGCTCACCAGGGACAGGGGACACTGAAGCTTTCTTT.

The rearrangement uses TRBV6-1 and TRBJ1-5; possible D gene TRBD1, 5 bases. The germline V and J ends were trimmed by 9 bases and 5 bases, with 14 bases remaining between them. Germline V CDR1 and CDR2: MNHNS, SASEGT. This CDR3 contains 13 residues. The DNA for the CDR3 is TGTGCCAGTCCGGAGGAGGGGCATCAGCCCCAGCATTTT. Its translation is CASPEEGHQPQHF.

As to this clone: This specimen includes other DNA sequences encoding the same CDR3. The V and J genes are TRBV29-1 and TRBJ1-2; D call uncertain. Germline CDR1 and CDR2: SQVTM and ANQGSEA. Trimming removed 6 bases from V and 2 bases from J, with 10 bases in between. This CDR3 comprises 12 residues. As DNA, the CDR3 is TGCAGCGTAGATCGAGGGAACTATGGCTACACCTTC. Translation gives CSVDRGNYGYTF.

This clone was found once. The gene calls are TRBV30 and TRBJ2-7; 7 nucleotides line up with TRBD1. The ends lost 1 base at V and 1 base at J; junction bases unmatched: 7. Germline V gene lookup returns CDR1 GTSNPN and CDR2 SVGIG (reference sequence). The CDR3 has 15 residues. The CDR3 is CAWSDRGKRSYEQYF. The CDR3 DNA reads TGTGCCTGGAGTGACAGGGGAAAGAGGTCCTACGAGCAGTACTTC.